These T cell receptor beta chains were read from a single sample in a study of T cell responses to AZD1222 COVID-19 vaccine. Produced via immunoSEQ multiplex PCR; TCRdb's table is partial and in-frame only. The sample records around 120,000 clones, approximately 88% being singletons. The starting material was peripheral blood, obtained on day 0 of AZD1222 vaccination. The receptors come from an adult in good health. Each CDR3 is given with its conserved first and last residue. Each record gives: CDR3 DNA, CDR3 protein, CDR3 length, clone size, D gene, J gene, V gene. A D gene is named only where the DNA matches it firmly. Rows give clone size only sometimes, using once, few, many, or a class for an expanded clone.

cdr3_nt: TGTGCCAGCGGGGGTGGTGGGCAGGGTGAAAAACTGTTTTTT
cdr3_aa: CASGGGGQGEKLFF
cdr3_length: 14
clone_size: few
d_call: .
j_call: TRBJ1-4
v_call: TRBV28

cdr3_nt: TGCAGCGTCGCCCCCGGGACAGCATCTAACTATGGCTACACCTTC
cdr3_aa: CSVAPGTASNYGYTF
cdr3_length: 15
clone_size: .
d_call: TRBD1
j_call: TRBJ1-2
v_call: TRBV29-1

cdr3_nt: TGCAGCGCTCTCACAGGAGCGAACACTGAAGCTTTCTTT
cdr3_aa: CSALTGANTEAFF
cdr3_length: 13
clone_size: .
d_call: .
j_call: TRBJ1-1
v_call: TRBV29-1

cdr3_nt: TGTGCCACCAGTGAAGGGTGGGGAACGCAGCCCCAGCATTTT
cdr3_aa: CATSEGWGTQPQHF
cdr3_length: 14
clone_size: .
d_call: .
j_call: TRBJ1-5
v_call: TRBV24-1

cdr3_nt: TGTGCCAGCAGTTTGAACCAGGTGGGGAGAAACACCATATATTTT
cdr3_aa: CASSLNQVGRNTIYF
cdr3_length: 15
clone_size: .
d_call: .
j_call: TRBJ1-3
v_call: TRBV28

cdr3_nt: TGTGCCAGTTGGGGTCGGGACCCTTCCACTGAAGCTTTCTTT
cdr3_aa: CASWGRDPSTEAFF
cdr3_length: 14
clone_size: .
d_call: .
j_call: TRBJ1-1
v_call: TRBV19

cdr3_nt: TGTGCCAGTAGTCCCTCGACAGGGGCGGGCAATCAGCCCCAGCATTTT
cdr3_aa: CASSPSTGAGNQPQHF
cdr3_length: 16
clone_size: .
d_call: TRBD1
j_call: TRBJ1-5
v_call: TRBV19

cdr3_nt: TGTGCCACCGCTGGGCCCGGGGGCTACGAGCAGTACTTC
cdr3_aa: CATAGPGGYEQYF
cdr3_length: 13
clone_size: .
d_call: .
j_call: TRBJ2-7
v_call: TRBV7-2

cdr3_nt: TGCGCCAGCAGCCAAGACGACAGGCAAGAGACCCAGTACTTC
cdr3_aa: CASSQDDRQETQYF
cdr3_length: 14
clone_size: .
d_call: .
j_call: TRBJ2-5
v_call: TRBV4-1

cdr3_nt: TGTGCCAGCAGTTCACAGGTTAAGAATGAGCAGTTCTTC
cdr3_aa: CASSSQVKNEQFF
cdr3_length: 13
clone_size: once
d_call: .
j_call: TRBJ2-1
v_call: TRBV7-2

cdr3_nt: TGTGCCAGCAGTTTAGGCCAGGAGAATCAGCCCCAGCATTTT
cdr3_aa: CASSLGQENQPQHF
cdr3_length: 14
clone_size: .
d_call: .
j_call: TRBJ1-5
v_call: TRBV28

cdr3_nt: TGTGCCAGCAGTGACTCGGCAACAGATACGCAGTATTTT
cdr3_aa: CASSDSATDTQYF
cdr3_length: 13
clone_size: .
d_call: .
j_call: TRBJ2-3
v_call: TRBV6-4

cdr3_nt: TGCGCCAGCAGCCAAGAAGACAGGGGGCAGTTCTACGAGCAGTACTTC
cdr3_aa: CASSQEDRGQFYEQYF
cdr3_length: 16
clone_size: .
d_call: TRBD1
j_call: TRBJ2-7
v_call: TRBV4-3

cdr3_nt: TGCGCCAGCAGTGAGACCAAAAAAGAGACCCAGTACTTC
cdr3_aa: CASSETKKETQYF
cdr3_length: 13
clone_size: .
d_call: .
j_call: TRBJ2-5
v_call: TRBV10-2

cdr3_nt: TGTGCCAGCAGCGTGCTGGACTCTCGCTCTGGAAACACCATATATTTT
cdr3_aa: CASSVLDSRSGNTIYF
cdr3_length: 16
clone_size: .
d_call: .
j_call: TRBJ1-3
v_call: TRBV7-9

cdr3_nt: TGCGCCAGCAGCCAAAGACTAGCGGGGGGCGAGGGGGAGCTGTTTTTT
cdr3_aa: CASSQRLAGGEGELFF
cdr3_length: 16
clone_size: .
d_call: TRBD2
j_call: TRBJ2-2
v_call: TRBV4-1

cdr3_nt: TGTGCCAGTAGTATAGATTCGCGGCCCTCTGGCTACACCTTC
cdr3_aa: CASSIDSRPSGYTF
cdr3_length: 14
clone_size: .
d_call: .
j_call: TRBJ1-2
v_call: TRBV19

cdr3_nt: TGTGCCAGCAGGCCAGAAAGGGAGCTGTTTTTT
cdr3_aa: CASRPERELFF
cdr3_length: 11
clone_size: .
d_call: .
j_call: TRBJ2-2
v_call: TRBV7-9

cdr3_nt: TGTGCCAGCAGCAAAGCCGGGACAGGGGGAGGGTATGGCTACACCTTC
cdr3_aa: CASSKAGTGGGYGYTF
cdr3_length: 16
clone_size: .
d_call: .
j_call: TRBJ1-2
v_call: TRBV21-1

cdr3_nt: TGTGCCAGCAGCTTAGACCTGGGACAGGGGCGGTATGGCTACACCTTC
cdr3_aa: CASSLDLGQGRYGYTF
cdr3_length: 16
clone_size: .
d_call: TRBD1
j_call: TRBJ1-2
v_call: TRBV7-2

cdr3_nt: TGTGCCAGCAGTTACCTCATGGGACCGGGACTAAACACAGATACGCAGTATTTT
cdr3_aa: CASSYLMGPGLNTDTQYF
cdr3_length: 18
clone_size: .
d_call: TRBD2
j_call: TRBJ2-3
v_call: TRBV6-2/TRBV6-3

cdr3_nt: TGCGCCAGCGGCCATCGGGAGGGGCTGAAACGCTACGAGCAGTACTTC
cdr3_aa: CASGHREGLKRYEQYF
cdr3_length: 16
clone_size: few
d_call: TRBD2
j_call: TRBJ2-7
v_call: TRBV5-1

cdr3_nt: TGTGCCAGTAGTAAACTAGCGGGGAGCGGTGGCACAGATACGCAGTATTTT
cdr3_aa: CASSKLAGSGGTDTQYF
cdr3_length: 17
clone_size: .
d_call: TRBD2
j_call: TRBJ2-3
v_call: TRBV19

cdr3_nt: TGTGCCAGCAGCGTAAGCGGGGGGCCTCAAGAGACCCAGTACTTC
cdr3_aa: CASSVSGGPQETQYF
cdr3_length: 15
clone_size: few
d_call: TRBD2
j_call: TRBJ2-5
v_call: TRBV11-3

cdr3_nt: TGTGCCAGTAGGAAGGTCATGGACAGGGGGCTTTCTAGCACTGAAGCTTTCTTT
cdr3_aa: CASRKVMDRGLSSTEAFF
cdr3_length: 18
clone_size: .
d_call: TRBD1
j_call: TRBJ1-1
v_call: TRBV19

cdr3_nt: TGCAGCGTTGAGACGAACTATGGCTACACCTTC
cdr3_aa: CSVETNYGYTF
cdr3_length: 11
clone_size: many
d_call: .
j_call: TRBJ1-2
v_call: TRBV29-1

cdr3_nt: TGTGCCAGCAGCGCCGGGACAGCTAAGGCGATAAACTATGGCTACACCTTC
cdr3_aa: CASSAGTAKAINYGYTF
cdr3_length: 17
clone_size: .
d_call: TRBD1
j_call: TRBJ1-2
v_call: TRBV13